The clone carrying this T cell receptor (beta chain) was seen a handful of times. The data originate from a study of blood T cells in healthy people across ages. This CDR3 is built from 13 residues. Trimming at V came to 6 bases and at J to 0 bases, leaving 1 base not matched to a gene. Germline V gene lookup returns CDR1 MNHNS and CDR2 SASEGT. PCR was performed a second time for about 7 to 11 cycles using a sample-barcoded 5' primer and a J-beta primer mix. A 12-random-nucleotide template-switch adaptor tagged each cDNA molecule. TCRdb fed the 5' RACE reads into MiXCR, producing one record per CDR3 protein. The sample holds roughly 800,000 distinct CDR3 sequences, 55% to 70% seen once.

The receptor was derived from a young man in good health. Sequenced material: blood. The V call is TRBV6-1, the J call TRBJ2-7; 8 bases match TRBD1. CDR3 in DNA: TGTGCCAGCAGGGGACAGGCCTCCTACGAGCAGTACTTC. Translated: CASRGQASYEQYF.